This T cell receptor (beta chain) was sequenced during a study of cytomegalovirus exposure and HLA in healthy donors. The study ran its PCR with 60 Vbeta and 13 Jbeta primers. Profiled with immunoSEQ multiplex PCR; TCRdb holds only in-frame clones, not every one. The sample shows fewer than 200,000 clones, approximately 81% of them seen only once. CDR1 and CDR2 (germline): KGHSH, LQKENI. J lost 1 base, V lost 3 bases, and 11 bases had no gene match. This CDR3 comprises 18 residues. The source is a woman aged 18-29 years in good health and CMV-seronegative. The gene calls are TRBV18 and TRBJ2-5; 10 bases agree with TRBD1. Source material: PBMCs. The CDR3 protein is CASSPFFSGTGVQETQYF. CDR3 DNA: TGTGCCAGCTCACCGTTCTTCTCTGGGACAGGGGTCCAAGAGACCCAGTACTTC.